The rows below give T cell receptor beta chains drawn from one sample of a study of blood T cells in healthy people across ages. TCRdb fed the 5' RACE reads into MiXCR, producing one record per CDR3 protein. Of under 2,000,000 distinct CDR3 sequences in the sample, about 50% are singletons; the top ten hold 2% to 2.5%. The sample comprised blood. The receptors originated from a woman in her thirties or forties in good health. Both conserved end residues are part of each CDR3. Each record gives: D gene, CDR3 length, J gene, V gene, clone size, CDR3 DNA, CDR3 protein. The D gene is left open where the match is weak. Clone size is given for some rows only: seen once, a few or many times, or a class if the clone is expanded.

>.|13|TRBJ1-2|TRBV29-1|few
TGCAGCGTTGAACCCCCGGGTGCCTATGGCTACACCTTC
CSVEPPGAYGYTF
>.|13|TRBJ2-1|TRBV5-1|.
TGCGCCAGCAGCTCCCTGTGGGGTGGTGAGCAGTTCTTC
CASSSLWGGEQFF
>.|18|TRBJ2-3|TRBV12-3/TRBV12-4|.
TGTGCCAGCAGTGACATACTTCAGGGGACTTTACTCACAGATACGCAGTATTTT
CASSDILQGTLLTDTQYF
>.|13|TRBJ2-1|TRBV7-2|few
TGTGCCAGCAGCCGCCGCTCCTACAATGAGCAGTTCTTC
CASSRRSYNEQFF
>TRBD2|19|TRBJ2-7|TRBV5-1|.
TGCGCCAGCAGAAGGACCTTGGGACTAGCGGGGCATAACTCCTACGAGCAGTACTTC
CASRRTLGLAGHNSYEQYF
>TRBD2|15|TRBJ2-5|TRBV24-1|.
TGCGCCACCAGAGCGGGGGGGAGCTCCTACAATGAGCAGTACTTC
CATRAGGSSYNEQYF
>TRBD1|17|TRBJ2-5|TRBV5-1|.
TGCGCCAGCAGCGCGGACAGGGGAGAGCTTAGGGAAGAGACCCAGTACTTC
CASSADRGELREETQYF
>.|15|TRBJ1-2|TRBV6-2/TRBV6-3|.
TGTGCCAGCAGTTACTCGACAGTAGCTAACTATGGCTACACCTTC
CASSYSTVANYGYTF
>TRBD1|12|TRBJ1-2|TRBV20-1|.
TGCAGTGCAATCAGGGGGGATAATGGCTACACCTTC
CSAIRGDNGYTF
>.|13|TRBJ1-1|TRBV5-1|.
TGCGCCAGTATTAACGACGGAAACACTGAAGCTTTCTTT
CASINDGNTEAFF
>.|13|TRBJ1-4|TRBV7-2|few
TGTGCCAGCTCGGGGGGCCCTAATGAAAAACTGTTTTTT
CASSGGPNEKLFF
>.|15|TRBJ1-5|TRBV18|once
TGTGCCAGCTCACCGACCACAGGGAGCTATCAGCCCCAGCATTTT
CASSPTTGSYQPQHF
>TRBD1|15|TRBJ1-6|TRBV9|.
TGTGCCAGCAGCGCAAGGACAGGGAGGAATTCACCCCTCCACTTT
CASSARTGRNSPLHF
>.|15|TRBJ2-5|TRBV15|few
TGTGCCACCAGCAGAGGACGGACAGAAACAGAGACCCAGTACTTC
CATSRGRTETETQYF
>.|13|TRBJ2-3|TRBV20-1|.
TGCAGTGCTAGAGACCCCTACCTCCCCATGCAGTATTTT
CSARDPYLPMQYF
>.|15|TRBJ2-3|TRBV19|.
TGTGCCAGTAGCAGCGTCGGGGTTAGCACAGATACGCAGTATTTT
CASSSVGVSTDTQYF
>.|15|TRBJ2-7|TRBV6-2/TRBV6-3|.
TGTGCCAGCAGGACACTAGGAGAGCGGGTCTACGAGCAGTACTTC
CASRTLGERVYEQYF
>.|8|TRBJ2-1|TRBV5-6|.
TGTGCCAGCAGCCATAGGTTCTTC
CASSHRFF
>.|14|TRBJ2-5|TRBV4-1|.
TGCGCCAGCAGCCAAGGGGAAGGGCCCAATGAGCAGTACTTC
CASSQGEGPNEQYF
>TRBD1|13|TRBJ2-1|TRBV6-6|many
TGTGCCAGCAGTGCCACAGGGGGCAATGAGCAGTTCTTC
CASSATGGNEQFF
>.|17|TRBJ2-2|TRBV25-1|.
TGTGCCAGCAGTCGACGGATGACTAGTTCCAACACCGGGGAGCTGTTTTTT
CASSRRMTSSNTGELFF
>TRBD1|17|TRBJ2-7|TRBV28|.
TGTGCCAGCAGTACATACGCCCCCGGGACAGGGGCCTACGAGCAGTACTTC
CASSTYAPGTGAYEQYF
>.|17|TRBJ2-5|TRBV20-1|.
TGCAGTGCTAGAGCCCCGCACAGGGAAAATCCAAAAGAGACCCAGTACTTC
CSARAPHRENPKETQYF
>TRBD1|15|TRBJ2-1|TRBV20-1|.
TGCAGTGCTAGGTCTACAGGGGATTTCTACAATGAGCAGTTCTTC
CSARSTGDFYNEQFF
>.|13|TRBJ1-2|TRBV12-3/TRBV12-4|few
TGTGCCAGCAGTCCCGCTGGCCGTTATGGCTACACCTTC
CASSPAGRYGYTF
>TRBD2|14|TRBJ2-7|TRBV20-1|.
TGCAGTGCTAAACTAGCGGGGTCTTACAATGAGCAGTACTTC
CSAKLAGSYNEQYF
>.|16|TRBJ1-2|TRBV27|.
TGTGCCAGCAGTTTATCGGGGGCTCGGAATTTCTATGGCTACACCTTC
CASSLSGARNFYGYTF
>.|16|TRBJ2-4|TRBV20-1|.
TGCAGTGCTAGAGGTCGGGGCCCGTCGGCCAAAAACATTCAGTACTTC
CSARGRGPSAKNIQYF
>TRBD1|14|TRBJ2-3|TRBV25-1|.
TGTGCCAGCAGCGACAGGGGTAATCAAGATACGCAGTATTTT
CASSDRGNQDTQYF
>.|17|TRBJ2-2|TRBV25-1|.
TGTGCCAGCAGTGAGGTCAAGTGGGGAGGGGGCACCGGGGAGCTGTTTTTT
CASSEVKWGGGTGELFF
>.|13|TRBJ2-6|TRBV27|.
TGTGCCAGCAGTTTATGGGGCGTCAACGTCCTGACTTTC
CASSLWGVNVLTF
>.|13|TRBJ2-3|TRBV24-1|few
TGTGCCACGGCGGTGGGGGGCACAGATACGCAGTATTTT
CATAVGGTDTQYF
>.|13|TRBJ1-2|TRBV6-1|.
TGTGCCAGCAACCGAGTGGGGACCGTAGGCTACACCTTC
CASNRVGTVGYTF
>.|12|TRBJ2-7|TRBV2|.
TGTGCCAGCAGTGTACTAATCTACGAGCAGTACTTC
CASSVLIYEQYF
>TRBD2|18|TRBJ2-7|TRBV7-6|.
TGTGCCAGCAGCTTAACTAGCGGGGGGCTAGCACGATCCTACGAGCAGTACTTC
CASSLTSGGLARSYEQYF
>.|15|TRBJ2-7|TRBV27|.
TGTGCCAGTAGGGGTGGTCACGTCCAGACCTACGAGCAGTACTTC
CASRGGHVQTYEQYF
>.|13|TRBJ2-7|TRBV4-3|.
TGCGCCAGCAGTACCTGGGACCCCTACGAGCAGTACTTC
CASSTWDPYEQYF
>.|13|TRBJ2-1|TRBV28|few
TGTGCCAGCAGCCCGGCAATCCCGCCCGGGCAGTTCTTC
CASSPAIPPGQFF
>TRBD1|15|TRBJ2-7|TRBV6-5|once
TGTGCCAGCACCCCAGACAGGGGGCTGTTCTACGAGCAGTACTTC
CASTPDRGLFYEQYF
>TRBD2|16|TRBJ2-3|TRBV12-3/TRBV12-4|.
TGTGCCAGCAGTTCTCGTCCGGGACTAATCACAGATACGCGGTATTTT
CASSSRPGLITDTRYF
>TRBD2|16|TRBJ2-3|TRBV27|.
TGTGCCAGCAGTTCACCCGCTAGCGGGGAGGGAGATACGCAGTATTTT
CASSSPASGEGDTQYF
>.|15|TRBJ2-1|TRBV12-3/TRBV12-4|few
TGTGCCAGCAAATCTTCCCCGGGACCGCAGAATGAGCAGTTCTTC
CASKSSPGPQNEQFF
>.|14|TRBJ2-7|TRBV7-2|.
TGTGCCAGCAGCTTTACCCGGACTTCTGATGAGCAGTACTTC
CASSFTRTSDEQYF
>.|13|TRBJ2-3|TRBV15|.
TGTGCCACCAGCAGAGATGCCGAAGATACGCAGTATTTT
CATSRDAEDTQYF
>TRBD1|18|TRBJ1-2|TRBV7-8|few
TGTGCCAGCAGCTATGACTCCGGGACAGGAGATGGTAACTATGGCTACACCTTC
CASSYDSGTGDGNYGYTF
>TRBD1|16|TRBJ2-2|TRBV20-1|few
TGCAGTGCTAGGGAGCTTGGGACAGCAAGCACCGGGGAGCTGTTTTTT
CSARELGTASTGELFF
>.|17|TRBJ1-6|TRBV28|.
TGTGCCAGCAGTTTAACGCAGGGCCTGGGCCATAATTCACCCCTCCACTTT
CASSLTQGLGHNSPLHF
>.|14|TRBJ2-3|TRBV5-1|.
TGCGCCAGCAACGTGGGGCGGGGCACAGATACGCAGTATTTT
CASNVGRGTDTQYF
>.|15|TRBJ2-7|TRBV7-9|few
TGTGCCAGCAGCGGATCCGGGACTGCAACCTACGAGCAGTACTTC
CASSGSGTATYEQYF
>TRBD1|15|TRBJ2-1|TRBV7-9|.
TGTGCCAGCAGCGAGGGACAGGGCCAATACAATGAGCAGTTCTTC
CASSEGQGQYNEQFF
>TRBD1|15|TRBJ1-2|TRBV11-2|.
TGTGCCAGCAGCTGGGCCAGGGGGCACAACTATGGCTACACCTTC
CASSWARGHNYGYTF
>.|14|TRBJ2-3|TRBV6-6|.
TGTGCCAGCAGTTACTCGGACATCTACGATACGCAGTATTTT
CASSYSDIYDTQYF
>.|14|TRBJ1-1|TRBV12-3/TRBV12-4|few
TGTGCCAGCAGTTTGCAGGGGAGGGACACTGAAGCTTTCTTT
CASSLQGRDTEAFF
>TRBD1|16|TRBJ2-4|TRBV20-1|.
TGCAGTGCGAGCATGACAGGGGTTAGGGCCAAAAACATTCAGTACTTC
CSASMTGVRAKNIQYF
>TRBD2|12|TRBJ2-5|TRBV6-2/TRBV6-3|.
TGTGCCAGCCGGACGGGGGGGAAGACCCAGTACTTC
CASRTGGKTQYF
>.|14|TRBJ2-3|TRBV29-1|few
TGCAGCGTTGAAGCTCTGCTTAGCACAGATACGCAGTATTTT
CSVEALLSTDTQYF
>TRBD1|15|TRBJ2-7|TRBV25-1|.
TGTGCCAGGGGGCACCGGGACAGGGACTCCTACGAGCAGTACTTC
CARGHRDRDSYEQYF
>.|14|TRBJ2-1|TRBV24-1|.
TGTGCCACCAGTCAACGGGAGTCGTACAATGAGCAGTTCTTC
CATSQRESYNEQFF